Listed below are T cell receptor beta chains from one sample, sequenced in a study of blood T cells in healthy people across ages. TCRdb re-called the 5' RACE reads through MiXCR, storing one row per CDR3 protein. The data hold around 2 million distinct CDR3 sequences, with about two fifths observed a single time. Sequencing was performed on blood. The receptors originated from a human donor in good health. CDR3s include the opening cysteine and the closing phenylalanine or tryptophan. A D gene is named only where the DNA matches it firmly. The size entry is marked missing in some rows and otherwise reads once, few, many or a size class.

>few|TRBD2|TRBV20-1|TRBJ2-1
TGCAGTGCTAGAGACCCTAAGACTAGCGGGATTTACAATGAGCAGTTCTTC
CSARDPKTSGIYNEQFF
>.|TRBD1|TRBV4-2|TRBJ2-7
TGTGCCAGCAGCCAACTAGGGGACAGCTCCTACGAGCAGTACTTC
CASSQLGDSSYEQYF
>few|TRBD1|TRBV12-3/TRBV12-4|TRBJ2-3
TGTGCCAGCTGGGACAGGAGCACAGATACGCAGTATTTT
CASWDRSTDTQYF
>.|TRBD1|TRBV7-2|TRBJ2-7
TGTGCCAGCAGCCCAACCTCGGTTGACAGGGGATACGAGCAGTACTTC
CASSPTSVDRGYEQYF
>.|TRBD1|TRBV4-1|TRBJ2-1
TGCGCCAGCAGCCAGGACAGGGGTCTGGACAATGAACAGTTCTTC
CASSQDRGLDNEQFF
>.|.|TRBV7-7|TRBJ2-3
TGTGCCAGCAGCCCCCGAATGCGAGATACGCAGTATTTT
CASSPRMRDTQYF
>.|TRBD1|TRBV5-1|TRBJ1-4
TGCGCCAGCAGCGTGGACAGGCCTGAAAAACTGTTTTTT
CASSVDRPEKLFF
>few|.|TRBV7-2|TRBJ1-1
TGTGCCAGCAGCTCCCCTACAAGAGGCACTGAAGCTTTCTTT
CASSSPTRGTEAFF
>.|.|TRBV7-6|TRBJ1-6
TGTGCCAGCAGCTATGGGGCAGGGGATAATTCACCCCTCCACTTT
CASSYGAGDNSPLHF
>.|.|TRBV20-1|TRBJ1-2
TGCAGTGCTAGAGATCGGGTTCGCAGGGAGAACTATGGCTACACCTTC
CSARDRVRRENYGYTF
>.|TRBD2|TRBV7-2|TRBJ2-3
TGTGCCAGCAGCTTAGACCGCTGGACTAGCGGGGGTACAGATACGCAGTATTTT
CASSLDRWTSGGTDTQYF
>few|TRBD2|TRBV5-5|TRBJ2-3
TGTGCCAGCAGCCCAACCCCTACCGGGGGGGGCACAGATACGCAGTATTTT
CASSPTPTGGGTDTQYF
>few|TRBD1|TRBV12-3/TRBV12-4|TRBJ1-6
TGTGCCAGCAGCAGCCACCGGGACAGGAATAATTCACCCCTCCACTTT
CASSSHRDRNNSPLHF
>many|TRBD1|TRBV29-1|TRBJ2-1
TGCAGCGTCGTGACAGGGTTCGGTGAGCAGTTCTTC
CSVVTGFGEQFF
>few|TRBD1|TRBV7-8|TRBJ2-7
TGTGCCAGCAGCCCAAACCCGGGACAGGGATCCTACGAGCAGTACTTC
CASSPNPGQGSYEQYF
>.|TRBD1|TRBV15|TRBJ2-4
TGTGCCACCAGCAGAGATCAGGGGGCGGCCAAAAACATTCAGTACTTC
CATSRDQGAAKNIQYF
>.|.|TRBV4-1|TRBJ1-5
TGCACCAGCAGCCAAGGCCGTCAGCCCCAGCATTTT
CTSSQGRQPQHF
>.|TRBD1|TRBV4-2|TRBJ2-3
TGTGCCAGCAGTCGTATGGCAGGGGGCGAAGAAGATACGCAGTATTTT
CASSRMAGGEEDTQYF
>.|TRBD2|TRBV2|TRBJ2-7
TGTGCCAGCACACTAGCGGATTCCTACGAGCAGTACTTC
CASTLADSYEQYF
>.|TRBD1|TRBV20-1|TRBJ2-7
TGCAGTGCTAGTCCCCGGGACAGGGGGCATTACGAGCAGTACTTC
CSASPRDRGHYEQYF
>.|.|TRBV6-5|TRBJ2-5
TGTGCCAGCAGTTACATAGGACAGACCATCGAAGAGACCCAGTACTTC
CASSYIGQTIEETQYF
>few|TRBD1|TRBV15|TRBJ2-3
TGTGCCACCAGCAGAGATAACAGGGGAGACACAGATACGCAGTATTTT
CATSRDNRGDTDTQYF
>.|.|TRBV29-1|TRBJ2-1
TGCAGCGTATTTAATGGGGATGAGCAGTTCTTC
CSVFNGDEQFF
>few|.|TRBV7-3|TRBJ1-2
TGTGCCAGCAGCTTAGGAGGGGTGATGGGCTACACCTTC
CASSLGGVMGYTF
>.|.|TRBV14|TRBJ2-1
TGTGCCAGCAGCCCTACTAGCTCCCCCTACAATGAGCAGTTCTTC
CASSPTSSPYNEQFF
>few|TRBD2|TRBV13|TRBJ2-7
TGTGCCAGCAGCCTCCTCCCGGGGACTAGCGGGTACGAGCAGTACTTC
CASSLLPGTSGYEQYF
>.|TRBD1|TRBV6-6|TRBJ2-7
TGTGCCAGCAGTTACACCCTTAGACAGGGACGGGACGAGCAGTACTTC
CASSYTLRQGRDEQYF
>.|.|TRBV13|TRBJ2-3
TGTGCCAGCAGCTTAGCACCGGGGTCCCCGTATTTT
CASSLAPGSPYF
>.|TRBD2|TRBV6-2/TRBV6-3|TRBJ2-5
TGTGCCAGCAGTTACTGGACTAGCGGGGGCCTACAAGAGACCCAGTACTTC
CASSYWTSGGLQETQYF
>.|.|TRBV4-3|TRBJ2-1
TGCGCCAGCAGCCAAGAGTTGGCTCTTAAGCAGTTCTTC
CASSQELALKQFF
>.|.|TRBV6-2/TRBV6-3|TRBJ1-5
TGTGCCAGCAGTCCTGGGACACCGTATAGCAATCAGCCCCAGCATTTT
CASSPGTPYSNQPQHF
>.|.|TRBV5-1|TRBJ1-6
TGCGCCAGCAGCTTTAACAGGGACTCACCCCTCCACTTT
CASSFNRDSPLHF
>few|.|TRBV6-5|TRBJ1-4
TGTGCCAGCAGTTTTGCAACTAATGAAAAACTGTTTTTT
CASSFATNEKLFF
>.|.|TRBV3-1|TRBJ1-1
TGTGCCAGCAGCCGTGGCAGGGCCGGAGCATGGAACACTGAAGCTTTCTTT
CASSRGRAGAWNTEAFF
>.|.|TRBV7-2|TRBJ1-5
TGTGCCAGCAGCTTAGGGGTAGGGCAGGCCGATCAGCCCCAGCATTTT
CASSLGVGQADQPQHF
>few|TRBD1|TRBV18|TRBJ2-4
TGTGCCAGCTCACCAGGACAGGGTGAGGCGAACATTCAGTACTTC
CASSPGQGEANIQYF
>.|TRBD1|TRBV7-2|TRBJ1-1
TGTGCCAGCAGCCTTCGGACAGGCCAGAACACTGAAGCTTTCTTT
CASSLRTGQNTEAFF
>.|.|TRBV28|TRBJ2-3
TGTGCCAGCAGTGCGGGACAGATAGATGATACGCAGTATTTT
CASSAGQIDDTQYF
>few|.|TRBV6-2/TRBV6-3|TRBJ2-3
TGTGCCAGCAGTCTATATACAGGGCCAGATACGCAGTATTTT
CASSLYTGPDTQYF
>few|.|TRBV29-1|TRBJ1-1
TGCAGCGTCCCGGGACAGAACACTGAAGCTTTCTTT
CSVPGQNTEAFF
>.|.|TRBV6-1|TRBJ1-1
TGTGCCAGCACCAGAAGGGGGGCTGAGACTGAAGCTTTCTTT
CASTRRGAETEAFF
>.|.|TRBV28|TRBJ2-7
TGTGCCAGCACTGATCAGGGAAAGGACGAGCAGTACTTC
CASTDQGKDEQYF
>.|TRBD1|TRBV6-2/TRBV6-3|TRBJ2-7
TGTGCCAGCAGTTACTCGGGGACCGGGACAGGGGGACGCGAGCAGTACTTC
CASSYSGTGTGGREQYF
>few|TRBD1|TRBV6-2/TRBV6-3|TRBJ1-5
TGTGCCAGCAGACGGACAGGGGGCGGCTATCAGCCCCAGCATTTT
CASRRTGGGYQPQHF
>.|TRBD1|TRBV12-5|TRBJ2-1
TGTGCTAGTGGTGCCCGGACAGGGGTCGACGGTGAGCAGTTCTTC
CASGARTGVDGEQFF
>few|.|TRBV12-3/TRBV12-4|TRBJ1-2
TGTGCCAGCAGTTTCGGGGTTCAATATGGCTACACCTTC
CASSFGVQYGYTF
>few|.|TRBV12-3/TRBV12-4|TRBJ1-4
TGTGCCAGCAACCTCGGGACAACAAAACATGAAAAACTGTTTTTT
CASNLGTTKHEKLFF
>few|TRBD2|TRBV7-2|TRBJ2-5
TGTGCCAGCAGCTTAGTCGAGGGGGCTAGCGGGGGGATAGAGACCCAGTACTTC
CASSLVEGASGGIETQYF